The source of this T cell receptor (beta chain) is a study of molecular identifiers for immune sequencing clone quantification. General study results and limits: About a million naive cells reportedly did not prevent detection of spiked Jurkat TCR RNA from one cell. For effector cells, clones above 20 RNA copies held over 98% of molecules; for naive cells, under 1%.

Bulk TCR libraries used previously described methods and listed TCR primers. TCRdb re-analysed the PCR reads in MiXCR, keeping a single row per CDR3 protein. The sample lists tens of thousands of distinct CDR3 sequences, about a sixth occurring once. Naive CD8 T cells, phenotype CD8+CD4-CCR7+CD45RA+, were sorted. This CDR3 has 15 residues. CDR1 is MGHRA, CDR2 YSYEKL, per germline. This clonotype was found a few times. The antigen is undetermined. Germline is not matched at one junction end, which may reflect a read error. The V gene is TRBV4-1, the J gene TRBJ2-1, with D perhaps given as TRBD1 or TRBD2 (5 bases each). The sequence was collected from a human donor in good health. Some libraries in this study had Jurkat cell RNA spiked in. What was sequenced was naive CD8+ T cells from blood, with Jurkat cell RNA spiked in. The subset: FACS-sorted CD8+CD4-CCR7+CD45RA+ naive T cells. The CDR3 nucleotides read TGCGCCAGCAGCCTAACTAGGACCGGGGCCAATGAGCGGTTCTTC. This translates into CASSLTRTGANERFF.